The 7 T cell receptor beta chains below were found in one sample sequenced in a study of T cells after yellow fever vaccination (dated by TCRdb to between 2018 and 2020). The sample's treatment or condition label, decoded: live attenuated yellow fever vaccine strain. Libraries were made using 5' RACE. Instrument on record: Illumina NovaSeq 6000. TCRdb redid the processing of the public reads, applying fastp at Q25 and MiXCR, and retained in-frame beta chains. Under each unique CDR3 protein, matching rows form one entry showing the most common genes and DNA. In all, the sample holds under 500,000 distinct CDR3 sequences, and roughly a sixth of those were seen once. The biggest ten clones account for about 18% of the sample. The sequencing used PBMCs, collected before the yellow fever booster vaccination. These receptors were collected from a young man who received the YFV17D yellow fever vaccine.

This clonotype has just a few counts. The chain recombines TRBV6-2 or TRBV6-3 with TRBJ2-7; 7 bases align to TRBD1. The junction had 1 base not matched to a gene; V was cut back by 6 bases and J by 2 bases. Germline V gives CDR1 MNHEY, CDR2 SVGEGT. There are 12 residues in the CDR3. The CDR3 DNA reads TGTGCCAGCAGCGACAGGGCCTACGAGCAGTACGTC. Its translation is CASSDRAYEQYV.

This clonotype has more than one count but fewer than ten. The chain links TRBV5-1 to TRBJ2-1, with TRBD1 matching 10 bases. This CDR3 has 15 amino acids. Germline assignment: CDR1 SGHRS and CDR2 YFSETQ. The ends lost 4 bases at V and 7 bases at J; junction bases unmatched: 8. This CDR3 is CASSHRDRGLNEQFF. The CDR3 nucleotides read TGCGCCAGCAGCCATAGGGACAGGGGTTTGAATGAGCAGTTCTTC.

The V call is TRBV9, the J call TRBJ2-2; the D gene is possibly TRBD1 (6 bases). Trimming pared 0 bases from V and 5 bases from J, leaving 11 bases between. The CDR3 covers 15 residues. Germline assignment: CDR1 SGDLS and CDR2 YYNGEE. As DNA, the CDR3 is TGTGCCAGCAGCGTAGCCACAGGGTCTACCGGGGAGCTGTTTTTT. It translates to CASSVATGSTGELFF.

This chain links TRBV6-6 with TRBJ1-1, with TRBD1 matching over 10 bases. Germline CDR1 MNHNY, CDR2 SVGAGI (reference sequence). V lost 5 bases and J lost 5; bases outside the gene matches: 8. The CDR3 runs 15 residues. CDR3 DNA sequence: TGTGCCAGCAGTAAACGACAGGGGGCTAGTACTGAAGCTTTCTTT. Residues: CASSKRQGASTEAFF.

The chain has TRBV7-2 and TRBJ1-3; D remains ambiguous. V lost 1 base and J 2 bases, leaving 9 bases between the germline ends. Germline loops: CDR1 SGHTA, CDR2 FQGNSA. The CDR3 is made up of 15 amino acids. The CDR3 nucleotides are TGTGCCAGCAGCTTAGTTGGTTCCCCTGGAAACACCATATATTTT. Protein product: CASSLVGSPGNTIYF.

V gene TRBV20-1 combines with J gene TRBJ2-1, with D perhaps matching TRBD1 (6 bases). Trimming took off 4 bases at V and 0 bases at J, with 13 bases between the two ends. The CDR3 is made up of 15 amino acids. The V gene's germline CDR1 is DFQATT and CDR2 SNEGSKA (reference sequence). The CDR3 protein is CSAKSTGSSYNEQFF. In DNA, the CDR3 is TGCAGTGCTAAATCGACAGGTTCCTCCTACAATGAGCAGTTCTTC.

The chain combines TRBV6-2 or TRBV6-3 with TRBJ2-1, with D tentatively TRBD2 (7 bases). This CDR3 has 13 amino acids. CDR1 MNHEY and CDR2 SVGEGT come from the germline V gene. V dropped 2 bases and J dropped 10 bases, with 12 bases sitting between them. This CDR3 reads CASSYGAGAEQFF. The CDR3 nucleotides read TGTGCCAGCAGTTACGGGGCGGGGGCGGAGCAGTTCTTC.